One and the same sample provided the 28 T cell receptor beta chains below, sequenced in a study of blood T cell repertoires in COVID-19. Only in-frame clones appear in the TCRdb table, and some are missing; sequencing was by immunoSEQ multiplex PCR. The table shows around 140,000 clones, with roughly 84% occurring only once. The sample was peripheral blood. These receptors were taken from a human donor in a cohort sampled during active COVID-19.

CDR3 coding DNA: TGTGCCAGCAGTAAGAGGGGACTAGCGGATTACGAGCAGTACGTC. It specifies CASSKRGLADYEQYV. The chain joins TRBV5-4 to TRBJ2-7; TRBD2 aligns across 11 bases. Germline CDR1 and CDR2: SGHNT and YYREEE (reference sequence). V was pared by 5 bases and J by 4 bases, with 8 bases of the junction left unmatched. CDR3 length: 15 amino acids.

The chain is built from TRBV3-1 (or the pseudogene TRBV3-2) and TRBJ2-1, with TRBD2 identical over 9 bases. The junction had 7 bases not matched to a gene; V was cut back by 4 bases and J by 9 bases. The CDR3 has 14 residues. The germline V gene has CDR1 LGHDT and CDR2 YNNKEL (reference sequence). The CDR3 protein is CASSPGSGRSEQFF. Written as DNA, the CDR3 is TGTGCCAGCAGCCCGGGTAGCGGGAGAAGTGAGCAGTTCTTC.

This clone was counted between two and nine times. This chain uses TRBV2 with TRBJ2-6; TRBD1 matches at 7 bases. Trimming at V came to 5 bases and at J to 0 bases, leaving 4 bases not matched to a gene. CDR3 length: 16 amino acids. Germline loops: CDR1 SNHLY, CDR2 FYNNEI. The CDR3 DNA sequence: TGTGCCAGCAGTATGACAGGGACCTCTGGGGCCAACGTCCTGACTTTC. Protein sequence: CASSMTGTSGANVLTF.

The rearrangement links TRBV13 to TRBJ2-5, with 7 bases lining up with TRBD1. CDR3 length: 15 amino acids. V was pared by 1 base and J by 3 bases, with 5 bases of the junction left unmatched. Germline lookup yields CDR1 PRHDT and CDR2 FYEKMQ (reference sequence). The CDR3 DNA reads TGTGCCAGCAGCTTAGTCCCAGGGGGAGAAGAGACCCAGTACTTC. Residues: CASSLVPGGEETQYF.

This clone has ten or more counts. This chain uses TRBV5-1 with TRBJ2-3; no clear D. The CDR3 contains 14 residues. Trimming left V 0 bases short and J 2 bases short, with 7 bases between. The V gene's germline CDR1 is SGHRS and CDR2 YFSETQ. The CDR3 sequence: CASSLDRYTDTQYF. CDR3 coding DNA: TGCGCCAGCAGCTTGGACAGATACACAGATACGCAGTATTTT.

The CDR3 here is CASSFIWREGSYNEQFF. CDR3 coding DNA: TGTGCCAGCAGTTTCATTTGGCGGGAGGGGTCCTACAATGAGCAGTTCTTC. The chain couples TRBV27 to TRBJ2-1, with 9 bases aligning to TRBD2. With 3 bases clipped from V and 1 base from J, the junction kept 7 bases outside the gene matches. CDR1 and CDR2 (germline): MNHEY, SMNVEV (reference sequence). The CDR3 contains 17 residues.

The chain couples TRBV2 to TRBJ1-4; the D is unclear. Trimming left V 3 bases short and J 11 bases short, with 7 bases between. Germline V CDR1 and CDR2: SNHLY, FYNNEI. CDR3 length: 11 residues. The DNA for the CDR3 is TGTGCCAGCAGTGATCAGGCCAAACTGTTTTTT. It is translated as CASSDQAKLFF.

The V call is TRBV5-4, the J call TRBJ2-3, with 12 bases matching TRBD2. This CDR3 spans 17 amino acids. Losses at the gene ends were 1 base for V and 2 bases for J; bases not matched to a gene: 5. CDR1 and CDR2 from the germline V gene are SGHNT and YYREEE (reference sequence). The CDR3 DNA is TGTGCCAGCAGCTTGCCTCGACTAGCGGGGGTCACAGATACGCAGTATTTT. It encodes CASSLPRLAGVTDTQYF.

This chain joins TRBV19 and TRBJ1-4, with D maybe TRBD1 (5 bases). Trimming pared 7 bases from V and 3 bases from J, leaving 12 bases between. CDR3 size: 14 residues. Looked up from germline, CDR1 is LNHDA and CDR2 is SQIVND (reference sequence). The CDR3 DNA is TGTGCCAGTATAGGAGGGGCGGCTAATGAAAAACTGTTTTTT. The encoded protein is CASIGGAANEKLFF.

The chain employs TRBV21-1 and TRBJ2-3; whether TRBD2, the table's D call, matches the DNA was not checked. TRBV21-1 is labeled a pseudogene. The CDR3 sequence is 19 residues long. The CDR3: CASSKEAGGRPEGTDTQYF. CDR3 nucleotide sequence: TGTGCCAGCAGCAAAGAAGCGGGAGGGCGCCCGGAGGGCACAGATACGCAGTATTTT.

DNA for the CDR3: TGTGCCAGCACCACTCGTGGCAGGGGGGACGAGCAGTACGTC. It specifies CASTTRGRGDEQYV. This chain links TRBV28 with TRBJ2-7; a possible D gene is TRBD1 (7 bases). The length of the CDR3 is 14 residues. Germline CDR1 reads MDHEN; CDR2 reads SYDVKM. V was pared by 7 bases and J by 5 bases, with 18 bases between.

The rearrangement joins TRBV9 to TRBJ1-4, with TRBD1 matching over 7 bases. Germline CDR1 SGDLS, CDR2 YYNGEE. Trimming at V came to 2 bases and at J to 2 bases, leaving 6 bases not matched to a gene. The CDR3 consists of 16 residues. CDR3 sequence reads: CASSVTSGQTNEKLFF. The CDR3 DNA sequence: TGTGCCAGCAGCGTGACCTCGGGACAGACTAATGAAAAACTGTTTTTT.

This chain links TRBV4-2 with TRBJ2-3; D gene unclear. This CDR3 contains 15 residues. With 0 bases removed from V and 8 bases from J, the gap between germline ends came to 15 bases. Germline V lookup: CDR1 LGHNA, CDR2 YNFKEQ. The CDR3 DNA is TGTGCCAGCAGCCAAGATTCGATCTCCCTAGGTACGCAGTATTTT. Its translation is CASSQDSISLGTQYF.

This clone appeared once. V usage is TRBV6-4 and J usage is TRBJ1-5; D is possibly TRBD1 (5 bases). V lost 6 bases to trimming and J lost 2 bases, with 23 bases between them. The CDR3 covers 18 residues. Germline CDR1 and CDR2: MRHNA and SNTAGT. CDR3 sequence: CASRSPVGGMDRNQPQHF. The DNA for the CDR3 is TGTGCCAGCAGATCCCCGGTGGGGGGGATGGATCGCAATCAGCCCCAGCATTTT.

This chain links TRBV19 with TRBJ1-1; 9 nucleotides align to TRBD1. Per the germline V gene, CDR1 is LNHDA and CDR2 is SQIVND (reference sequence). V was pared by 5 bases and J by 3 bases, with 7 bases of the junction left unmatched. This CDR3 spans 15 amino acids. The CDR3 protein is CASSPLDRGDTEAFF. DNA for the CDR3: TGTGCCAGTAGTCCGTTGGACAGGGGAGACACTGAAGCTTTCTTT.

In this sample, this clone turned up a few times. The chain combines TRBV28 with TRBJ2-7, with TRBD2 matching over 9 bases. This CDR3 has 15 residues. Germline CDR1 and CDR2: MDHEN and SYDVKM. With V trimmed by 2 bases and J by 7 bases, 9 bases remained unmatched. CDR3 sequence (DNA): TGTGCCAGCAGTTTACATGGCGGGGGGGCGACTGAGCAGTACTTC. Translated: CASSLHGGGATEQYF.

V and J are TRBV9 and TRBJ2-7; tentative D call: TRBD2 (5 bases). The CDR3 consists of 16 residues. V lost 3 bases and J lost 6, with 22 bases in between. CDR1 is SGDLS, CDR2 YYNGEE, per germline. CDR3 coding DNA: TGTGCCAGCAGCGACGCATGGGGAGAGTCCATCTCCGAGCAGTACTTC. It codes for CASSDAWGESISEQYF.

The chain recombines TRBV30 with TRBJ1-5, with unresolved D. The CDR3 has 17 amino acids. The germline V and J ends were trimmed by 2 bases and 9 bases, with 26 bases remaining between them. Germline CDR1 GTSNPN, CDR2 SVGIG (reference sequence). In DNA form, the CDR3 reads TGTGCCTGGAGTCCCCCGGGTTTTGGTGAGCTTTTGATGCCCCAGCATTTT. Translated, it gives CAWSPPGFGELLMPQHF.

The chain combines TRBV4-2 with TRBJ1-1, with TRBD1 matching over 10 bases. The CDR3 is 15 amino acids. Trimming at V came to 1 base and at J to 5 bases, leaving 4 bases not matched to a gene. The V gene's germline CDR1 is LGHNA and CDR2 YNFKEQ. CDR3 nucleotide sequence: TGTGCCAGCAGCCAAGGTGACAGGGGGCGGACTGAAGCTTTCTTT. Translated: CASSQGDRGRTEAFF.

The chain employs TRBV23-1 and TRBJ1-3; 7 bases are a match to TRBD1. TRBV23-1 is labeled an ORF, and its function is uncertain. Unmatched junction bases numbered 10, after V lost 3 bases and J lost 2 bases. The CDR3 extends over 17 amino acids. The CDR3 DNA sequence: TGCGCCAGCAGTCAGACAGGGCGTCTTCCGACTGGAAACACCATATATTTT. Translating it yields CASSQTGRLPTGNTIYF.

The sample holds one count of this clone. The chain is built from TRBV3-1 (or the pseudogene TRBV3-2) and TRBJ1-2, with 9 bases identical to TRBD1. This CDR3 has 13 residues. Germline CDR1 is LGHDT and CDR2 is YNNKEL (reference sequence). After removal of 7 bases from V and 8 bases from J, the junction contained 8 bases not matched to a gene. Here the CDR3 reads CASIGQGPSGYTF. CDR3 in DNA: TGTGCCAGCATTGGACAGGGGCCTTCAGGCTACACCTTC.

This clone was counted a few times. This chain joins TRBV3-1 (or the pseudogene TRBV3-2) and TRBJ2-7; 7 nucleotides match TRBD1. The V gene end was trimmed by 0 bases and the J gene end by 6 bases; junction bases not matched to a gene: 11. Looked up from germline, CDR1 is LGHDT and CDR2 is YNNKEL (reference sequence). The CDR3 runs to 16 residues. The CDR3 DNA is TGTGCCAGCAGCCAAGATCTCGCAGGGGGTTTGCTCGAGCAGTACTTC. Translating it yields CASSQDLAGGLLEQYF.

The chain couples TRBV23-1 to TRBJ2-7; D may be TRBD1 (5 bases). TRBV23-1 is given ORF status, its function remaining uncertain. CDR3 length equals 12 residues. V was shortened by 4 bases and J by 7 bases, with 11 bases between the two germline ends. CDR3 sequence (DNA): TGCGCCAGCAGTCGGAAAGGGGAAGAGCAGTACGTC. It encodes CASSRKGEEQYV.

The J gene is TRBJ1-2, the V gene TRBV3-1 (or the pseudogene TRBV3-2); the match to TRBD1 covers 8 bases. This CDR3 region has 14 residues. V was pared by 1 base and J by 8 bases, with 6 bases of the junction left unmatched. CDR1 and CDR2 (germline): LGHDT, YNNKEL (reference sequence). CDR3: CASSQGTAGGGYTF. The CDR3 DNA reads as TGTGCCAGCAGCCAAGGGACCGCAGGGGGCGGCTACACCTTC.

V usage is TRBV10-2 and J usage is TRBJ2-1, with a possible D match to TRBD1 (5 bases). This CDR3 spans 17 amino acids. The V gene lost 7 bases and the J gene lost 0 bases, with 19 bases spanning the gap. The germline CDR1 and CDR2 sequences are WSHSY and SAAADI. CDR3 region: CASIGADGGSSYNEQFF. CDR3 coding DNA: TGCGCCAGCATAGGGGCTGATGGCGGTAGCTCCTACAATGAGCAGTTCTTC.

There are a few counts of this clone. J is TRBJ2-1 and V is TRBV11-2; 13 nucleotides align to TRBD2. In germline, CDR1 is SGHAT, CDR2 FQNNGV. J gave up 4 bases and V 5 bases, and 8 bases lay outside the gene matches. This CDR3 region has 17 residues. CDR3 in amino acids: CASSPRMTSGGYNEQFF. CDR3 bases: TGTGCCAGCAGCCCGCGAATGACTAGCGGGGGGTACAATGAGCAGTTCTTC.

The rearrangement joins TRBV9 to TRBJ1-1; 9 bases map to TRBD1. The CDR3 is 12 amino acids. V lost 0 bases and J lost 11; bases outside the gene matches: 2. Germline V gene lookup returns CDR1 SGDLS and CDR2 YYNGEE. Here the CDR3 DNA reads TGTGCCAGCAGCGTAGGGACAGGGGCGGCTTTCTTT. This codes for CASSVGTGAAFF. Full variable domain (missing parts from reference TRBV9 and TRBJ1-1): DSGVTQTPKHLITATGQRVTLRCSPRSGDLSVYWYQQSLDQGLQFLIQYYNGEERAKGNILERFSAQQFPDLHSELNLSSLELGDSALYFCASSVGTGAAFFGQGTRLTVV.

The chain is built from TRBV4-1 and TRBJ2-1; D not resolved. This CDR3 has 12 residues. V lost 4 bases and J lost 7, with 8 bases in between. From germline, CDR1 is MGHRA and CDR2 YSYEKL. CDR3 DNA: TGCGCCAGCAGCCCTACCCGGAATGAGCAGTTCTTC. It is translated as CASSPTRNEQFF.